This TCR beta chain came from a study of T cells expressing NK-cell markers. TCRdb re-called the 5' RACE reads and gives one entry per CDR3 protein, without DNA. The record lists almost 450,000 distinct CDR3 sequences, of which the ten most abundant hold about 7.3%. With respect to this clonotype: Its antigen is as yet unknown.

Broader study findings: As a fraction of CD8+ T cells, dominant NKG2C+ clonotypes reached about 1.0-8% in six donors. It remained uncertain whether the expanded NKG2C+ T cell clones were specific for HCMV antigens.

Source material: blood T cells: a sorted CD56 or NKG2C T cell subset, CD4+ or CD8+ T cells, or bulk PBMC T cells (not recorded which). This clonotype was sampled from a woman between 18 and 70 years old in good health.

CDR3 protein: CASSTDRRTDTQYF. V usage is TRBV7-3 and J usage is TRBJ2-3; TCRdb's D call, TRBD1, is unchecked because there is no DNA. The CDR3 consists of 14 residues. The germline CDR1 and CDR2 sequences are SGHTA and FQGTGA.